The clone carrying this T cell receptor beta chain was seen a few times. In the original analysis: Nucleated cell counts were estimated from reference gene primer amplification. The assay was immunoSEQ multiplex PCR, and TCRdb's table has in-frame clones only and misses some. That table supplies the V and J calls and clone size; D and trimming were determined from the DNA. Of a few hundred thousand clones listed, 80% to 90% are singletons. The cohort comprised adults aged 18 to 89 years residing in 24 US areas. Donors in Cohort 3 counted as recovered after two negative PCRs, clearance, or symptom resolution. The data were taken from a study of blood T cell repertoires in COVID-19. Looking at the study overall: PBMCs, B-cell-depleted T cells, or T cells provided the cDNA or gDNA that made up the material.

The TCR originated in a woman aged 30 to 39 who had recovered from COVID-19. The sample taken for sequencing was PBMCs or T cells enriched from blood (not recorded which).

The CDR3 sequence is CASGRTSGRAYTGELFF. CDR3 bases: TGTGCCAGTGGGAGGACTAGCGGGAGGGCCTACACCGGGGAGCTGTTTTTT. The V call is TRBV19, the J call TRBJ2-2; 15 bases align to TRBD2. The CDR3 contains 17 residues. Looked up from germline, CDR1 is LNHDA and CDR2 is SQIVND (reference sequence). The ends lost 8 bases at V and 3 bases at J; junction bases unmatched: 7.